The TCR beta chain under discussion was sequenced for a study of early T cells in non-severe SARS-CoV-2 infection. Study at large: The study sequenced bulk RNA from unsorted whole blood, with chains unpaired. Study-level points and caveats: Using VDJdb, the matching emphasized anti-spike CD8 responses while missing private and CD4 specificities.

Unique molecular identifiers (one per individual cDNA molecule) were attached. One entry per CDR3 protein results from TCRdb running MiXCR on the 5' RACE reads. The data hold roughly 69,000 distinct CDR3 sequences, with roughly 9.5% observed a single time. This clonotype was seen only a few times. Its target is not known. The sequenced material came from whole blood. This receptor was obtained from an adult who was a healthcare worker with PCR-confirmed SARS-CoV-2 infection or an uninfected control (not recorded which).

The CDR3 loop is CASSIGNEVQPQHF. As DNA, the CDR3 is TGTGCCAGTAGTATCGGCAACGAGGTTCAGCCCCAGCATTTT. This rearrangement joins TRBV19 to TRBJ1-5; D gene uncertain. The CDR3 has 14 amino acids. V lost 3 bases to trimming and J lost 6 bases, with 12 bases between them. The V gene's germline CDR1 is LNHDA and CDR2 SQIVND (reference sequence).